This is a list of T cell receptor beta chains from one sample in a study of shared clonotypes between healthy human individuals. Assay: immunoSEQ multiplex PCR; the TCRdb copy retains only in-frame clones and omits some. The sample lists millions of clones, 90% to 95% seen once, with approximately 0.13% in the top ten. Sequencing was done on a sample of naive CD4+ T cells sorted from blood. The receptors shown here come from a man younger than 30 in good health. Both conserved end residues are part of each CDR3. The order of the fields is clone size, D gene, J gene, CDR3 length, V gene, CDR3 DNA, CDR3 protein. D genes are given only for firm matches. The size of a clone is reported for some rows only, either as once, few or many, or as a class for expanded clones.

. | . | TRBJ1-2 | 13 | TRBV11-2 | TGTGCCAGCAGCTTAGGTGGGGACTATGGCTACACCTTC | CASSLGGDYGYTF
. | TRBD1 | TRBJ1-2 | 15 | TRBV7-2 | TGTGCCAGCAGCACGGCGGCAGGGGGAAACTATGGCTACACCTTC | CASSTAAGGNYGYTF
. | TRBD2 | TRBJ2-5 | 17 | TRBV5-6 | TGTGCCAGCAGCTTCAGGACTAGCGGGAGTGGGAGAGAGACCCAGTACTTC | CASSFRTSGSGRETQYF
. | TRBD2 | TRBJ2-3 | 13 | TRBV7-2 | TGTGCCAGCAGCGCCGCCCAGCGGGGTACGCAGTATTTT | CASSAAQRGTQYF
. | . | TRBJ2-1 | 11 | TRBV7-9 | TGTGCCAGCAGCTTGGGGAATCGGCAGTTCTTC | CASSLGNRQFF
many | . | TRBJ1-6 | 15 | TRBV10-2 | TGCGCCAGCAGTGAGGACAGAGCAAGTAATTCACCCCTCCACTTT | CASSEDRASNSPLHF
. | . | TRBJ2-7 | 13 | TRBV6-1 | TGTGCCAGCAGTGAACGATGGGGCTACGAGCAGTACTTC | CASSERWGYEQYF
. | . | TRBJ1-1 | 15 | TRBV9 | TGTGCCAGCAGCACCCAGGGTTCCATGAACACTGAAGCTTTCTTT | CASSTQGSMNTEAFF
. | . | TRBJ1-6 | 14 | TRBV19 | TGTGCCAGTAGTATAGCCACTTGGAATTCACCCCTCCACTTT | CASSIATWNSPLHF
. | TRBD1 | TRBJ1-5 | 15 | TRBV12-5 | TGTGCTAGTGGTTTAGACAGGGTGAGCAATCAGCCCCAGCATTTT | CASGLDRVSNQPQHF
. | . | TRBJ1-5 | 16 | TRBV6-6 | TGTGCCAGCAGTATCGGATCGGACAGCCTTAATCAGCCCCAGCATTTT | CASSIGSDSLNQPQHF
. | TRBD2 | TRBJ2-7 | 15 | TRBV30 | TGTGCCTGGAGTGTACGACTAGCGGGCCTCTACGAGCAGTACTTC | CAWSVRLAGLYEQYF
. | TRBD1 | TRBJ1-2 | 16 | TRBV10-3 | TGTGCCATCAGAGACCCTCAGGGGGCGGTTCGCTATGGCTACACCTTC | CAIRDPQGAVRYGYTF
. | TRBD2 | TRBJ2-1 | 16 | TRBV11-2 | TGTGCCAGCAGCTTCAGCGGGGGGGCTTCCTACAATGAGCAGTTCTTC | CASSFSGGASYNEQFF
once | . | TRBJ1-1 | 13 | TRBV18 | TGTGCCAGCTCGTTGACACAGAACACTGAAGCTTTCTTT | CASSLTQNTEAFF
. | TRBD1 | TRBJ1-1 | 16 | TRBV18 | TGTGCCAGCAGTTTATCCCCGACAGGGACGAACACTGAAGCTTTCTTT | CASSLSPTGTNTEAFF
. | TRBD1 | TRBJ2-3 | 15 | TRBV6-5 | TGTGCCAGCAGTACCGGGACAGGGTCTGCAGATACGCAGTATTTT | CASSTGTGSADTQYF
. | TRBD1 | TRBJ2-7 | 15 | TRBV6-6 | TGTGCCAGTCAAACCCGGGACAGATCCTCCTACGAGCAGTACTTC | CASQTRDRSSYEQYF
. | . | TRBJ1-2 | 12 | TRBV6-1 | TGTGCCAGCAGTGAGGGAGGACCTGGCTACACCTTC | CASSEGGPGYTF
. | . | TRBJ1-3 | 15 | TRBV4-1 | TGCGCCAGCAGCCAAGATACACAGCCCAGAAACACCATATATTTT | CASSQDTQPRNTIYF
. | TRBD2 | TRBJ2-3 | 13 | TRBV29-1 | TGCAGCCTGAAGGGACTATTTACAGATACGCAGTATTTT | CSLKGLFTDTQYF
. | . | TRBJ2-3 | 11 | TRBV5-1 | TGCGCCAGCGGGACATCAGATACGCAGTATTTT | CASGTSDTQYF
. | TRBD1 | TRBJ1-1 | 15 | TRBV5-1 | TGCGCCAGCAGCTCTTGGACAGGGGGGAATACTGAAGCTTTCTTT | CASSSWTGGNTEAFF
. | TRBD1 | TRBJ1-4 | 15 | TRBV7-9 | TGTGCCAGCAGCTCGGCGGGACAGGGATACGAAAAACTGTTTTTT | CASSSAGQGYEKLFF
. | . | TRBJ1-6 | 13 | TRBV2 | TGTGCCAGCAGTGGGAGCCAAAGTAGGCCCCTCCACTTT | CASSGSQSRPLHF
. | TRBD1 | TRBJ1-2 | 18 | TRBV5-1 | TGCGCCAGCAGCTCCAAACAATCAGGGGGCGGCCCGGACTATGGCTACACCTTC | CASSSKQSGGGPDYGYTF
. | TRBD2 | TRBJ2-1 | 15 | TRBV10-2 | TGCGCCAGCAGCCCACTAGCGGGGGGGCCCAATGAGCAGTTCTTC | CASSPLAGGPNEQFF
. | . | TRBJ2-3 | 15 | TRBV5-1 | TGCGCCAGCAGCATAGAGGGAGGAAACACAGATACGCAGTATTTT | CASSIEGGNTDTQYF
. | . | TRBJ1-2 | 13 | TRBV6-5 | TGTGCCAGCAGTTACGGGCAACGTTATGGCTACACCTTC | CASSYGQRYGYTF
. | . | TRBJ2-3 | 15 | TRBV5-4 | TGTGCCAGCAGCTTGGACTTAGGGAGCACAGATACGCAGTATTTT | CASSLDLGSTDTQYF
. | TRBD1 | TRBJ1-1 | 13 | TRBV10-3 | TGTGCCATCAAAGAGGGACAGGGAGAAAAAGCTTTCTTT | CAIKEGQGEKAFF
. | TRBD1 | TRBJ1-2 | 15 | TRBV5-6 | TGTGCCAGCAGCGAGGACAGGGGATTCGGGAGTGGCTACACCTTC | CASSEDRGFGSGYTF
. | . | TRBJ1-6 | 13 | TRBV21-1 | TGTGCCAGCAGCAAAGGGTCACTCGGTCCCCTCCACTTT | CASSKGSLGPLHF
few | . | TRBJ2-7 | 15 | TRBV6-5 | TGTGCCAGCAGTTACTCGACGGGCCGTTCCTACGAGCAGTACTTC | CASSYSTGRSYEQYF
. | TRBD1 | TRBJ2-3 | 15 | TRBV11-1 | TGTGCCAGCAGCTCGACAGGGGGCTACACAGATACGCAGTATTTT | CASSSTGGYTDTQYF
many | . | TRBJ1-2 | 13 | TRBV30 | TGTGCCTGGGGAGTTACGGGGGCGCTGGGCTACACCTTC | CAWGVTGALGYTF
. | TRBD2 | TRBJ2-7 | 14 | TRBV7-6 | TGTGCCAGCAGCGCCACTAGCGGGTCTTACGAGCAGTACTTC | CASSATSGSYEQYF
. | . | TRBJ1-1 | 14 | TRBV28 | TGTGCCAGCACCGTGCCAGGGGCAAACACTGAAGCTTTCTTT | CASTVPGANTEAFF
. | . | TRBJ2-7 | 15 | TRBV6-5 | TGTGCCAGCAGTTACTCGCCGGGTACTTACTACGAGCAGTACTTC | CASSYSPGTYYEQYF
. | TRBD1 | TRBJ2-2 | 15 | TRBV11-2 | TGTGCCAGCAGCGGGCTGGACAGGGGCACCGGGGAGCTGTTTTTT | CASSGLDRGTGELFF
. | . | TRBJ1-2 | 15 | TRBV5-4 | TGTGCCAGCAGCTTGGTAGTACGAGGGGACTATGGCTACACCTTC | CASSLVVRGDYGYTF
. | TRBD2 | TRBJ2-5 | 14 | TRBV10-3 | TGTGCCATCAGTCCCACGGGGGGGATGGAGACCCAGTACTTC | CAISPTGGMETQYF
once | . | TRBJ2-7 | 14 | TRBV5-1 | TGCGCCAGCAGCTCGGACCTAACGGGTTCCGAGCAGTACTTC | CASSSDLTGSEQYF
. | . | TRBJ1-1 | 13 | TRBV4-3 | TGCGCCAGCAGCCAAGAGGAGAAGCATGAAGCTTTCTTT | CASSQEEKHEAFF
. | TRBD1 | TRBJ2-5 | 14 | TRBV5-4 | TGTGCCAGCACCCTACAGGGGATGCAAGAGACCCAGTACTTC | CASTLQGMQETQYF
. | . | TRBJ1-6 | 16 | TRBV4-3 | TGCGCCAGCAGCCAGGAGGGAGGGCAGGGGAGTTCACCCCTCCACTTT | CASSQEGGQGSSPLHF
. | . | TRBJ2-7 | 13 | TRBV11-3 | TGTGCCAGCAGCCGGGCTGGGACCTACGAGCAGTACTTC | CASSRAGTYEQYF
. | TRBD1 | TRBJ2-5 | 14 | TRBV4-3 | TGCGCCAGCAGCCAAGTCACAGGGGGGGAGACCCAGTACTTC | CASSQVTGGETQYF
. | TRBD1 | TRBJ2-2 | 17 | TRBV5-4 | TGTGCCAGCAGCTTGGGGATGTTAAGGACAGGGACCGGGGAGCTGTTTTTT | CASSLGMLRTGTGELFF
. | . | TRBJ1-2 | 13 | TRBV14 | TGTGCCAGCAGCCCCGGACACCCCTATGGCTACACCTTC | CASSPGHPYGYTF
. | . | TRBJ1-4 | 15 | TRBV6-1 | TGTGCCAGCAGTGATCTGAAGACCTATAATGAAAAACTGTTTTTT | CASSDLKTYNEKLFF
. | . | TRBJ1-6 | 19 | TRBV2 | TGTGCCAGCAGTGAAGCGCCGGGCATTGTAAGCTCCTATAATTCACCCCTCCACTTT | CASSEAPGIVSSYNSPLHF
. | . | TRBJ1-1 | 13 | TRBV30 | TGTGCCTGGAGCCCAGAGAGCTACACTGAAGCTTTCTTT | CAWSPESYTEAFF
. | TRBD2 | TRBJ2-1 | 15 | TRBV5-6 | TGTGCCAGCAGCTTGGGGCTAGCGGGAGGTCTTGAGCAGTTCTTC | CASSLGLAGGLEQFF